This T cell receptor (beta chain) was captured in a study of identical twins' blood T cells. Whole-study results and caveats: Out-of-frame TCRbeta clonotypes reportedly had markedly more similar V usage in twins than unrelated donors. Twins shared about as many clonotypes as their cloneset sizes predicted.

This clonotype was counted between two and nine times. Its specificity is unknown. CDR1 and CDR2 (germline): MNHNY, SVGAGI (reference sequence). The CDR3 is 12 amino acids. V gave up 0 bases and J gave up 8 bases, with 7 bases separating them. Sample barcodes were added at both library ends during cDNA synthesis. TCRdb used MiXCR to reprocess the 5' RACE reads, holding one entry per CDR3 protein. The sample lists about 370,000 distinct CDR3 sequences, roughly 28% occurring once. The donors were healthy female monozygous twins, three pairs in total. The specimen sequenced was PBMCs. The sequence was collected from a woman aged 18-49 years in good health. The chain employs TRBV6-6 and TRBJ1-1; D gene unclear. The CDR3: CASSYSMGEAFF. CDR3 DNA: TGTGCCAGCAGTTACTCGATGGGCGAAGCTTTCTTT.